This T cell receptor beta chain stems from a study of T-cell memory formation after mild COVID-19. Study observations and caveats: The study detected some responding clones in pre-infection memory, suggesting cross-reactive memory joined. The SARS-CoV-2 specificity of second-wave clones reaching peak at day 37 remained unverified.

With constant-segment primers, 5'RACE yielded cDNA libraries of TCR alpha and TCR beta that carried sample barcodes and UMIs. TCRdb used MiXCR to reprocess the 5' RACE reads, holding one entry per CDR3 protein. The sample consists of roughly 190,000 distinct CDR3 sequences, approximately 16% of them appearing once. This clonotype occurred a few times. Its antigen is currently unknown. Germline V gene data show CDR1 as KGHSH and CDR2 as LQKENI. The CDR3 totals 13 residues. Trimming removed 5 bases from V and 2 bases from J, with 8 bases in between. Sequenced: PBMCs or a T cell subset sorted from them (not recorded which). The chain carries TRBV18 and TRBJ2-3; no definite D call. The receptor's source is an adult woman who had mild COVID-19 (a few samples of this study predate the infection). Cell type and time point are not known. The CDR3 spells CASSELFTDTQYF. For the CDR3, the DNA is TGTGCCAGCTCAGAGCTTTTCACAGATACGCAGTATTTT.